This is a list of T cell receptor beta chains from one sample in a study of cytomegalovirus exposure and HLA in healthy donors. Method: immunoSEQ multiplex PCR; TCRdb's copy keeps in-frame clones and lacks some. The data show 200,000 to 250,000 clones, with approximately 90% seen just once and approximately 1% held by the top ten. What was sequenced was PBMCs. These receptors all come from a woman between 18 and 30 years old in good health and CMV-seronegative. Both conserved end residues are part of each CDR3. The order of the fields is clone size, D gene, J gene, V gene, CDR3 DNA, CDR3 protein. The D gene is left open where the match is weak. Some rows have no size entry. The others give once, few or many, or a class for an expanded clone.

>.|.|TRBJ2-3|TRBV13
TGTGCCAGCAGCCTTGGTTCGGGTCCAGATACGCAGTATTTT
CASSLGSGPDTQYF
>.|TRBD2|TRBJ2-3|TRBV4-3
TGCGCCAGCAGCCACGATATGGCGGGGGGCGAAGCAGATACGCAGTATTTT
CASSHDMAGGEADTQYF
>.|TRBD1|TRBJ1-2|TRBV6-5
TGTGCCAGCAGCAGACAGGGAAAGGCTAACTATGGCTACACCTTC
CASSRQGKANYGYTF
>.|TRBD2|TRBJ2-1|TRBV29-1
TGCAGCGTTGAAGATCAGCTAGCGGGGGGGTTGGGTGAGCAGTTCTTC
CSVEDQLAGGLGEQFF
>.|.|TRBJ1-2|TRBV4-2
TGTGCCAGCAGCCAAGTCGCGGCAGCCTATGGCTACACCTTC
CASSQVAAAYGYTF
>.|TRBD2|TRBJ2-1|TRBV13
TGTGCCAGCAGCTTAGTGGCTAGCGGGAGTTCCTACAATGAGCAGTTCTTC
CASSLVASGSSYNEQFF
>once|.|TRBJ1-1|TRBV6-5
TGTGCCAGCAGAGACCCGACAGGCGAAGCTTTCTTT
CASRDPTGEAFF
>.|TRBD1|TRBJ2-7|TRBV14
TGTGCCAGCAGACGCCTCCGGGACAGCTCCTACGAGCAGTACTTC
CASRRLRDSSYEQYF
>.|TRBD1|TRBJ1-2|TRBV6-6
TGTGCCAGCGGGCGACAGGGACCCTATGGCTACACCTTC
CASGRQGPYGYTF
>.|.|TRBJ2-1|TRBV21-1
.
CASSKKVWAEGSYNEQFF
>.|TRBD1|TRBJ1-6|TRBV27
TGTGCCAGCAGTTTTGAGACAGGGGGTTGGTCACCCCTCCACTTT
CASSFETGGWSPLHF
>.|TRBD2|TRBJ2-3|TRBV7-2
TGTGCCAGCAGCTCCCCGACTAGCGGCCTTTACACAGATACGCAGTATTTT
CASSSPTSGLYTDTQYF
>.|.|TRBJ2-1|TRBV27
TGTGCCAGCAGAGTTTTGGGAGGCAATGAGCAGTTCTTC
CASRVLGGNEQFF
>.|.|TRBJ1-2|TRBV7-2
TGTGCCAGCAGCTTAGAGGGGTATGGCTACACCTTC
CASSLEGYGYTF
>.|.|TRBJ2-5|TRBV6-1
TGTGCCAGCAGTGATTCGGGACTTATTTGGGAGGCCCAGTACTTC
CASSDSGLIWEAQYF
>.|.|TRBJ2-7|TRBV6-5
TGTGCCAGCAGTTACTGGGGGGAGTCTGTCTACGAGCAGTACTTC
CASSYWGESVYEQYF
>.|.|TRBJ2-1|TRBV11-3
TGTGCCAGCAGTCGAGACAATGAGCAGTTCTTC
CASSRDNEQFF
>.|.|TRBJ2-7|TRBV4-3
TGCGCCAGCAGCCGCTCACCAGGGGATTACGAGCAGTACTTC
CASSRSPGDYEQYF
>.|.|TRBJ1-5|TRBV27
TGTGCCAGCAGCACTCAGGGTAGCAATCAGCCCCAGCATTTT
CASSTQGSNQPQHF
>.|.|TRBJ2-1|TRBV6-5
TGTGCCAGCAGTTACGGAGACTTTAATGAGCAGTTCTTC
CASSYGDFNEQFF
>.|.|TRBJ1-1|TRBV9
TGTGCCAGCAGCGTAAGTCTCCGGGACACTGAAGCTTTCTTT
CASSVSLRDTEAFF
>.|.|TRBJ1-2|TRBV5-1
TGCGCCAGCAGCCCCGGGACAATCGGCTATGGCTACACCTTC
CASSPGTIGYGYTF
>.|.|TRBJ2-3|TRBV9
TGTGCCAGCAGCGTAGGTGCAGGTCCCATTGATACGCAGTATTTT
CASSVGAGPIDTQYF
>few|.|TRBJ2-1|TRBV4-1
TGCGCCAGCAGCCAAGATACTCTACTAGTGGGCGATGAGCAGTTCTTC
CASSQDTLLVGDEQFF
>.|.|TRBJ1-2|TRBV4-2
TGTGCCAGCAGCCAAGATCTTTTAAACTATGGCTACACCTTC
CASSQDLLNYGYTF
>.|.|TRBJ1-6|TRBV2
TGTGCCAGCAGTCAGACAGAAACTAATTCACCCCTCCACTTT
CASSQTETNSPLHF
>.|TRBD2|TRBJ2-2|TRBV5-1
TGCGCCAGCAATCGACTAGCGGGAGGACCGAACACCGGGGAGCTGTTTTTT
CASNRLAGGPNTGELFF
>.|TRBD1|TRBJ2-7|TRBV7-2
TGTGCCAGCAGCCTAGGGACAGTAACCTACGAGCAGTACTTC
CASSLGTVTYEQYF
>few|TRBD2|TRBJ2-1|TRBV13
TGTGCCAGCAGCTTCCTAGCGGGGGGGCCTGGTGAGCAGTTCTTC
CASSFLAGGPGEQFF
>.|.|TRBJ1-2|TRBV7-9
TGTGCCAGCAGCTTGAGTAACTATGGCTACACCTTC
CASSLSNYGYTF
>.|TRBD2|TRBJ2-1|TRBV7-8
TGTGCCAGCAGCCCACGGACTAGCGGGGGGGGTTCCTACAATGAGCAGTTCTTC
CASSPRTSGGGSYNEQFF
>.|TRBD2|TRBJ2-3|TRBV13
TGTGCCAGCAGCTTATGGGGGACTAGCGGGGATACAGATACGCAGTATTTT
CASSLWGTSGDTDTQYF
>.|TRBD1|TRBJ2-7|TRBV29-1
TGCAGCGTTGGCGATCAGGGGGTCGAGCAGTACTTC
CSVGDQGVEQYF
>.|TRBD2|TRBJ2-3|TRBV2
TGTGCCAGCAGTGAAGCTGGCGGGGGAGCAGATACGCAGTATTTT
CASSEAGGGADTQYF
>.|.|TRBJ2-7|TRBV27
TGTGCCAGCAGTCCCACGGGTGGCGAGCAGTACTTC
CASSPTGGEQYF
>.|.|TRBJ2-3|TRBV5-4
TGTGCCAGCAGCTATCAAGGGGGTAGCGGCACAGATACGCAGTATTTT
CASSYQGGSGTDTQYF
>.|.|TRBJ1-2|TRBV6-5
TGTGCCAGCAGTTACGTCGAGTTGGGGGGAGATGGCTACACCTTC
CASSYVELGGDGYTF
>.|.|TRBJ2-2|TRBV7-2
TGTGCCAGCAGCTCAGGGGCGGCCGGGGAGCTGTTTTTT
CASSSGAAGELFF
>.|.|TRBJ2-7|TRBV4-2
TGTGCCAGCAGCCAGCACTATGGGACAACTTACGAGCAGTACTTC
CASSQHYGTTYEQYF